These 29 T cell receptor beta chains were sequenced from one sample in a study of blood T cell repertoires in COVID-19 (TCRdb year 2020). The library was produced with the immunoSEQ multiplex PCR assay. TCRdb retrieved this table from immuneACCESS and kept in-frame rearrangements only. Not all clones are present; in checked studies, unresolved V genes account for under half, and no reason is known for the remainder. This sample has 20,000 to 30,000 clones in its table, and 88% of those were observed once. Roughly 22% of the sample is held by the ten biggest clonotypes. Sample: peripheral blood. These receptors were obtained from an older man in a cohort sampled during active COVID-19.

The chain combines TRBV28 with TRBJ2-2; 8 bases agree with TRBD1. The CDR3 length is 15 residues. Germline assignment: CDR1 MDHEN and CDR2 SYDVKM. V lost 3 bases and J lost 3; bases outside the gene matches: 3. CDR3 coding DNA: TGTGCCAGCAGTTTCCGGGACAGGTACACCGGGGAGCTGTTTTTT. Residues: CASSFRDRYTGELFF.

The chain has TRBV25-1 and TRBJ1-1, with 10 bases that match TRBD1. Germline trimming cut 6 bases from V and 3 bases from J; bases unmatched to any gene: 7. This CDR3 is built from 15 residues. Germline assignment: CDR1 MGHDK and CDR2 SYGVNS. The DNA of the CDR3 is TGTGCCAGCAGCGACCCCGGGACAGGGGACACTGAAGCTTTCTTT. Encoded protein: CASSDPGTGDTEAFF.

The chain carries TRBV7-6 and TRBJ2-1; 9 bases line up with TRBD2. The ends lost 5 bases at V and 9 bases at J; junction bases unmatched: 14. The germline CDR1 and CDR2 sequences are SGHVS and FNYEAQ. The length of the CDR3 is 16 residues. The DNA of the CDR3 is TGTGCCAGCAGCCCCCAAATTAGCGGGAGAGCCGGTGAGCAGTTCTTC. It translates to CASSPQISGRAGEQFF.

The rearrangement uses TRBV13 and TRBJ2-4; 11 nucleotides align to TRBD1. The CDR3 loop spans 16 amino acids. The V segment lost 5 bases and the J segment 7 bases; nucleotides outside the gene matches: 10. The germline gives CDR1 PRHDT, CDR2 FYEKMQ (reference sequence). DNA for the CDR3: TGTGCCAGCAGCCCATCCGGGACAGGGGGGAGGAACATTCAGTACTTC. This gives the protein CASSPSGTGGRNIQYF.

The chain recombines TRBV29-1 with TRBJ2-7, with 10 bases lining up with TRBD2. The CDR3 is made up of 15 amino acids. The germline V gene has CDR1 SQVTM and CDR2 ANQGSEA. The V segment lost 2 bases and the J segment 3 bases; nucleotides outside the gene matches: 7. The CDR3 reads CSVERLAGVSYEQYF. Here the CDR3 DNA reads TGCAGCGTTGAACGGCTAGCGGGAGTCAGCTACGAGCAGTACTTC.

This clone turned up a few times. The chain has TRBV2 and TRBJ2-7; weak D call: TRBD2 (5 bases). The V end was cut by 6 bases, the J end by 4 bases, with 22 bases between. Germline CDR1 is SNHLY and CDR2 is FYNNEI. The CDR3 totals 16 residues. CDR3: CASREVPMSIRYEQYF. The CDR3, as DNA: TGTGCCAGCAGGGAGGTCCCGATGTCTATCCGGTACGAGCAGTACTTC. The whole variable domain, filled in from reference TRBV2 and TRBJ2-7, reads EPEVTQTPSHQVTQMGQEVILRCVPISNHLYFYWYRQILGQKVEFLVSFYNNEISEKSEIFDDQFSVERPDGSNFTLKIRSTKLEDSAMYFCASREVPMSIRYEQYFGPGTRLTVT.

The chain carries TRBV28 and TRBJ1-4; TRBD1 aligns across 9 bases. Looked up from germline, CDR1 is MDHEN and CDR2 is SYDVKM. The CDR3 loop spans 15 amino acids. Losses at the gene ends were 3 bases for V and 5 bases for J; bases not matched to a gene: 4. The DNA for the CDR3 is TGTGCCAGCAGTTTGGGGGACAGGGCAAATGAAAAACTGTTTTTT. Amino acid sequence: CASSLGDRANEKLFF.

The chain is built from TRBV14 and TRBJ2-4; perhaps TRBD2 as D (5 bases). CDR1 and CDR2 from the germline V gene are SGHDN and FVKESK. This CDR3 contains 16 residues. V lost 3 bases, J lost 1 base, and 13 bases lay in between. CDR3 bases: TGTGCCAGCAGCCATCGGGTTGGAGGTGCCAAAAACATTCAGTACTTC. This codes for CASSHRVGGAKNIQYF.

The chain links TRBV5-1 to TRBJ2-1; 9 bases are shared with TRBD2. The germline V gene encodes CDR1 SGHRS and CDR2 YFSETQ. The CDR3 spans 16 residues. Trimming cost V 7 bases and J 0 bases; bases outside gene matches: 8. The CDR3 reads CASANFSGSSYNEQFF. For the CDR3, the DNA is TGCGCCAGCGCGAATTTTAGCGGGAGCTCCTACAATGAGCAGTTCTTC.

Only a few counts were recorded for this clone. The V and J genes are TRBV18 and TRBJ2-5; tentative D call: TRBD2 (5 bases). There are 15 residues in the CDR3. The germline V and J ends were trimmed by 2 bases and 5 bases, with 15 bases remaining between them. Germline CDR1 is KGHSH and CDR2 is LQKENI. This chain's CDR3 is CASSPGMKGEETQYF. CDR3 coding DNA: TGTGCCAGCTCACCAGGGATGAAGGGAGAGGAGACCCAGTACTTC.

The V and J genes are TRBV11-1 and TRBJ2-1; maybe TRBD1 (5 bases). CDR1 is SGHAT, CDR2 FQDESV, per germline (reference sequence). Trimming removed 4 bases from V and 1 base from J, with 8 bases in between. The CDR3 extends over 14 amino acids. The CDR3 DNA reads as TGTGCCAGCAGCTGGCAGGGATCCTACAATGAGCAGTTCTTC. This encodes CASSWQGSYNEQFF.

This rearrangement joins TRBV7-3 to TRBJ1-2; D is undetermined. V was shortened by 3 bases and J by 3 bases, with 14 bases between the two germline ends. Germline V gene lookup returns CDR1 SGHTA and CDR2 FQGTGA. This CDR3 has 15 amino acids. CDR3 loop: CASSFGAEAHYGYTF. CDR3 DNA: TGTGCCAGCAGCTTCGGTGCCGAGGCCCACTATGGCTACACCTTC.

This clone was seen once. This rearrangement joins TRBV12-3 or TRBV12-4 to TRBJ1-1; D not resolved. Deletions cut 3 bases from V and 6 bases from J, with 8 bases between. The CDR3 runs 12 residues. CDR3 sequence reads: CASSFFGAEAFF. CDR3 DNA: TGTGCCAGCAGTTTTTTCGGGGCTGAAGCTTTCTTT.

This chain links TRBV5-1 with TRBJ1-2; D not certain. The CDR3 extends over 16 amino acids. CDR1 and CDR2 (germline): SGHRS, YFSETQ. V was pared by 1 base and J by 5 bases, with 18 bases between. The CDR3: CASSLLVNRIRYGYTF. The DNA of the CDR3 is TGCGCCAGCAGCTTGCTTGTCAACCGAATCAGGTATGGCTACACCTTC.

The CDR3 DNA is TGTGCCAGACGACAGGGGGCGCAGGGCACTGAAGCTTTCTTT. Translated, it gives CARRQGAQGTEAFF. The gene calls are TRBV2 and TRBJ1-1; 10 nucleotides match TRBD1. The J segment lost 4 bases and the V segment lost 9 bases, leaving 8 bases of the junction unmatched. Germline CDR1 and CDR2: SNHLY and FYNNEI. This CDR3 has 14 residues.

This chain connects TRBV19 to TRBJ1-1; D might be TRBD1 (5 bases). This CDR3 region has 16 residues. CDR1 and CDR2 from the germline V gene are LNHDA and SQIVND (reference sequence). Trimming removed 5 bases from V and 1 base from J, with 17 bases in between. This chain's CDR3 is CASSVMGLTRNTEAFF. CDR3 bases: TGTGCCAGTAGTGTAATGGGACTCACCCGGAACACTGAAGCTTTCTTT.

The genes are TRBV19 and TRBJ1-6; D perhaps matches TRBD1 (5 bases). Germline CDR1 is LNHDA and CDR2 is SQIVND (reference sequence). The CDR3 sequence is 14 residues long. The V gene lost 7 bases and the J gene lost 3 bases, with 10 bases spanning the gap. Here the CDR3 DNA reads TGTGCCAGTAATCAGGGCGGCTATAATTCACCCCTCCACTTT. This codes for CASNQGGYNSPLHF.

This clone was detected once. The chain recombines TRBV30 with TRBJ1-5; unclear D gene. This CDR3 spans 13 amino acids. The ends were cut back, 1 base at V and 6 bases at J, with 10 bases in the middle. CDR1 GTSNPN and CDR2 SVGIG come from the germline V gene (reference sequence). CDR3 nucleotide sequence: TGTGCCTGGAGTGACCGAGGCGGTCAGCCCCAGCATTTT. This translates into CAWSDRGGQPQHF.

The chain uses TRBV27 and TRBJ2-7; TRBD2 aligns across 11 bases. With 6 bases clipped from V and 4 bases from J, the junction kept 8 bases outside the gene matches. There are 15 residues in the CDR3. The V gene's germline CDR1 is MNHEY and CDR2 SMNVEV (reference sequence). DNA of the CDR3: TGTGCCAGCAGCCCGACTAGCGGGAAAGGATACGAGCAGTACTTC. It translates to CASSPTSGKGYEQYF.

V is TRBV9 and J is TRBJ1-2; 10 nucleotides match TRBD1. Germline CDR1 and CDR2: SGDLS and YYNGEE. Trimming cost V 4 bases and J 8 bases; bases outside gene matches: 8. This CDR3 contains 14 residues. The CDR3 DNA is TGTGCCAGCAGCCCGGGGACAGGGGCAAGGGGCTACACCTTC. It yields the protein CASSPGTGARGYTF.

The V and J genes are TRBV27 and TRBJ2-4, with 7 bases identical to TRBD2. CDR3 size: 15 residues. Trimming removed 5 bases from V and 2 bases from J; junction bases left unmatched: 6. The V gene's germline CDR1 is MNHEY and CDR2 SMNVEV (reference sequence). The CDR3 nucleotides read TGTGCCAGCAGTGCTCGGGAGGAGTCCAAAAACATTCAGTACTTC. Protein: CASSAREESKNIQYF.

This clone has a single count. The chain carries TRBV4-1 and TRBJ2-1; 13 bases are shared with TRBD2. CDR1 and CDR2 (germline): MGHRA, YSYEKL. The junction had 9 bases not matched to a gene; V was cut back by 1 base and J by 6 bases. The CDR3 runs to 18 residues. The CDR3 region is CASSQGARLAGGGNEQFF. The CDR3, as DNA: TGCGCCAGCAGCCAAGGGGCGAGACTAGCGGGAGGCGGCAATGAGCAGTTCTTC.

The chain carries TRBV19 and TRBJ2-5, with 9 positions matching TRBD1. J was trimmed by 6 bases and V by 3 bases; bases with no gene match: 2. The CDR3 length is 13 residues. The germline CDR1 and CDR2 sequences are LNHDA and SQIVND (reference sequence). The CDR3: CASSIGQGKTQYF. The CDR3 nucleotides read TGTGCCAGTAGTATTGGACAGGGGAAGACCCAGTACTTC.

The chain carries TRBV7-2 and TRBJ2-2, with D maybe TRBD2 (5 bases). The CDR3 runs 14 residues. Germline values: CDR1 SGHTA, CDR2 FQGNSA. The V end was cut by 0 bases, the J end by 3 bases, with 5 bases between. This chain's CDR3 is CASSLAGDTGELFF. CDR3 nucleotides: TGTGCCAGCAGCTTAGCGGGAGACACCGGGGAGCTGTTTTTT.

This chain uses TRBV19 with TRBJ1-1; no clear D gene. This CDR3 comprises 13 residues. V shed 3 bases and J shed 6 bases, with 11 bases lying between them. Germline V gene lookup returns CDR1 LNHDA and CDR2 SQIVND (reference sequence). The CDR3 DNA reads TGTGCCAGTAGTATTCAACCTATAGCTGAAGCTTTCTTT. This gives the protein CASSIQPIAEAFF.

The rearrangement links TRBV12-3 or TRBV12-4 to TRBJ1-2, with 10 bases matching TRBD1. The CDR3 contains 13 residues. J lost 10 bases, V lost 6 bases, and 8 bases had no gene match. CDR3: CASSLTTGGYYTF. In DNA, the CDR3 is TGTGCCAGCAGCCTTACGACAGGGGGCTACTACACCTTC.

The rearrangement links TRBV12-3 or TRBV12-4 to TRBJ2-7, with TRBD2 identical over 7 bases. The CDR3 sequence is 12 residues long. V lost 9 bases, J lost 2 bases, and 4 bases stayed unmatched. CDR3 coding DNA: TGTGCCAGTAGTCGGGGGGCCTACGAGCAGTACTTC. Translated: CASSRGAYEQYF.

The genes are TRBV6-6 and TRBJ2-5; D gene ambiguous. The CDR3 has 11 amino acids. The germline V and J ends were trimmed by 6 bases and 7 bases, with 9 bases remaining between them. Germline V gives CDR1 MNHNY, CDR2 SVGAGI (reference sequence). This CDR3 reads CASRTSGTQYF. The CDR3 bases are TGTGCCAGCAGGACCTCAGGGACCCAGTACTTC.

The chain recombines TRBV5-4 with TRBJ2-7, with TRBD2 as a possible D gene (6 bases). The V and J ends lost 5 bases and 4 bases respectively, with 19 bases between them. Germline values: CDR1 SGHNT, CDR2 YYREEE (reference sequence). CDR3 length: 15 amino acids. The CDR3 loop reads CASSRDSVSSYEQYF. CDR3 nucleotide sequence: TGTGCCAGCAGTCGGGACTCAGTGTCGTCTTACGAGCAGTACTTC. Using reference TRBV5-4 and TRBJ2-7 for the parts outside the CDR3, the full variable domain is ETGVTQSPTHLIKTRGQQVTLRCSSQSGHNTVSWYQQALGQGPQFIFQYYREEENGRGNFPPRFSGLQFPNYSSELNVNALELDDSALYLCASSRDSVSSYEQYFGPGTRLTVT.